The rows below give T cell receptor beta chains drawn from one sample of a study of blood T cell repertoires in COVID-19. Clones were sequenced by immunoSEQ multiplex PCR, and TCRdb holds only the in-frame ones, with some missing. The sample has some 180,000 clones, more than 70% seen once. Input material: peripheral blood. The receptors derive from a woman between 70 and 85 years old who had recovered from COVID-19. CDR3s include the opening cysteine and the closing phenylalanine or tryptophan. Fields, in order: D gene, J gene, V gene, clone size, CDR3 protein. A D gene is named only where the DNA matches it firmly. Only part of the rows carry a size: once, few, many, or a class if the clone is expanded.

D: TRBD1
J: TRBJ2-7
V: TRBV15
size: -
CDR3: CATSRGGQHYEQYF

D: TRBD2
J: TRBJ2-3
V: TRBV6-5
size: -
CDR3: CASNLLAGAPDTQYF

D: TRBD2
J: TRBJ2-7
V: TRBV28
size: -
CDR3: CASSTHSGLAYEQYF

D: TRBD1
J: TRBJ1-1
V: TRBV9
size: -
CDR3: CASSGQTGYTEAFF

D: -
J: TRBJ2-3
V: TRBV28
size: few
CDR3: CASSPLGAGSTDTQYF

D: -
J: TRBJ2-7
V: TRBV3-1/TRBV3-2
size: few
CDR3: CASSQGYRGYEQYF

D: -
J: TRBJ1-2
V: TRBV3-1/TRBV3-2
size: -
CDR3: CASSPPNRAGGYTF

D: TRBD1
J: TRBJ1-1
V: TRBV6-5
size: -
CDR3: CASSWEPGQGRGEAFF

D: -
J: TRBJ2-2
V: TRBV25-1
size: -
CDR3: CASSEYPTRGTYTGELFF

D: -
J: TRBJ1-5
V: TRBV4-1
size: -
CDR3: CASSQREQGFQPQHF

D: -
J: TRBJ2-7
V: TRBV23-1
size: -
CDR3: CASSQNTYEQYF

D: TRBD1
J: TRBJ1-2
V: TRBV2
size: once
CDR3: CASSEQGDFLGYTF

D: -
J: TRBJ2-5
V: TRBV5-4
size: -
CDR3: CASSPGAEETQYF

D: TRBD1
J: TRBJ1-3
V: TRBV18
size: -
CDR3: CASSPRTGGSGNTIYF